The 14 T cell receptor beta chains below were found in one sample sequenced in a study of blood T cell repertoires in COVID-19. Here immunoSEQ multiplex PCR was the method, and the copy in TCRdb shows in-frame clones only, minus some. The table lists around 50,000 clones, around 85% of them singletons. The sample comprised peripheral blood. All receptors derive from a man aged 40-55 years with active COVID-19.

V is TRBV11-2 and J is TRBJ2-1; TRBD1 matches 8 bases. The CDR3 runs 14 residues. Trimming at V came to 1 base and at J to 15 bases, leaving 11 bases not matched to a gene. Germline V gives CDR1 SGHAT, CDR2 FQNNGV. The CDR3 nucleotides are TGTGCCAGCAGCTTAGGGGTGACAGGGGCCCGTCTGTTCTTC. It yields the protein CASSLGVTGARLFF. Complete variable domain (other parts from reference TRBV11-2 and TRBJ2-1): EAGVAQSPRYKIIEKRQSVAFWCNPISGHATLYWYQQILGQGPKLLIQFQNNGVVDDSQLPKDRFSAERLKGVDSTLKIQPAKLEDSAVYLCASSLGVTGARLFFGPGTRLTVL.

This clone was observed a handful of times. The genes are TRBV7-9 and TRBJ2-3; 7 bases fit TRBD1. Trimming cost V 2 bases and J 6 bases; bases outside gene matches: 14. The germline V gene has CDR1 SEHNR and CDR2 FQNEAQ (reference sequence). The CDR3 consists of 17 residues. The CDR3 DNA sequence: TGTGCCAGCAGCTTATCTCAAATACAGGGGAAGGCGGATACGCAGTATTTT. It specifies CASSLSQIQGKADTQYF.

The gene calls are TRBV5-6 and TRBJ2-7; D is possibly TRBD2 (6 bases). CDR3 length: 19 amino acids. Germline-derived CDR1 and CDR2 are SGHDT and YYEEEE. The germline V and J ends were trimmed by 1 base and 4 bases, with 27 bases remaining between them. CDR3 DNA: TGTGCCAGCAGCTTGTCACGTATACGGAGGGCAGGAGCTTCGTACGAGCAGTACTTC. Its translation is CASSLSRIRRAGASYEQYF.

The sample holds a few counts of this clone. The genes are TRBV18 and TRBJ1-1; D is perhaps TRBD1 (6 bases). Trimming left V 3 bases short and J 5 bases short, with 7 bases between. This CDR3 comprises 12 residues. Germline CDR1 is KGHSH and CDR2 is LQKENI. In nucleotides, the CDR3 is TGTGCCAGCTCACCGGGGGCGACTGAAGCTTTCTTT. Translated: CASSPGATEAFF. The full variable domain, rest sourced from reference TRBV18 and TRBJ1-1, is NAGVMQNPRHLVRRRGQEARLRCSPMKGHSHVYWYRQLPEEGLKFMVYLQKENIIDESGMPKERFSAEFPKEGPSILRIQQVVRGDSAAYFCASSPGATEAFFGQGTRLTVV.

The chain is built from TRBV6-6 and TRBJ1-3; D remains unclear. Germline assignment: CDR1 MNHNY and CDR2 SVGAGI (reference sequence). This CDR3 has 16 amino acids. Between the trimmed V and J ends, which lost 7 bases and 2 bases, there was a span of 18 bases. This CDR3 reads CASKHGVTGTGNTIYF. The CDR3 DNA reads TGTGCCAGCAAACACGGGGTCACCGGAACTGGAAACACCATATATTTT.

The gene calls are TRBV2 and TRBJ1-3; possible D gene TRBD1, 6 bases. Trimming left V 4 bases short and J 0 bases short, with 13 bases between. The germline gives CDR1 SNHLY, CDR2 FYNNEI. This CDR3 is built from 16 residues. This CDR3 is CASSGYRDLSGNTIYF. CDR3 bases: TGTGCCAGCAGTGGATACAGGGACCTCTCTGGAAACACCATATATTTT.

The chain links TRBV9 to TRBJ2-5, with D perhaps TRBD2 (5 bases). The germline V and J ends were trimmed by 0 bases and 1 base, with 7 bases remaining between them. Germline V CDR1 and CDR2: SGDLS, YYNGEE. The length of the CDR3 is 14 residues. The CDR3 spells CASSVGLSQETQYF. The CDR3 DNA follows: TGTGCCAGCAGCGTAGGACTATCCCAAGAGACCCAGTACTTC.

The rearrangement joins TRBV5-1 to TRBJ2-1, with 8 bases fitting TRBD2. CDR3 length: 15 amino acids. Germline values: CDR1 SGHRS, CDR2 YFSETQ. Trimming removed 2 bases from V and 5 bases from J; junction bases left unmatched: 6. CDR3 nucleotide sequence: TGCGCCAGCAGCTTAGGACTAGCCAAAGACAATGAGCAGTTCTTC. It yields the protein CASSLGLAKDNEQFF.

The CDR3 DNA follows: TGTGCCAGCAGCCAAGAGGGACTAGCGGGAGATAGCTTGAACACCGGGGAGCTGTTTTTT. Its protein is CASSQEGLAGDSLNTGELFF. The chain employs TRBV3-1 (or the pseudogene TRBV3-2) and TRBJ2-2, with 14 bases aligning to TRBD2. The V and J ends lost 0 bases and 1 base, in that order; junction bases with no gene match: 7. Per germline, CDR1 LGHDT and CDR2 YNNKEL (reference sequence). This CDR3 comprises 20 residues.

The rearrangement uses TRBV5-4 and TRBJ2-1; 9 nucleotides agree with TRBD1. Germline CDR1 and CDR2: SGHNT and YYREEE (reference sequence). The V and J ends lost 4 bases and 8 bases, in that order; junction bases with no gene match: 4. This CDR3 comprises 13 residues. CDR3 sequence reads: CASSTGGRDEQFF. The DNA of the CDR3 is TGTGCCAGCAGCACAGGGGGCAGAGATGAGCAGTTCTTC.

This chain connects TRBV9 to TRBJ2-1; 13 nucleotides line up with TRBD2. Germline CDR1 and CDR2: SGDLS and YYNGEE. This CDR3 region has 19 residues. The J segment lost 0 bases and the V segment lost 0 bases, leaving 6 bases of the junction unmatched. The CDR3 bases are TGTGCCAGCAGCGTAGAAACTAGCGGGAGGGCCGTCTCCTACAATGAGCAGTTCTTC. Translation: CASSVETSGRAVSYNEQFF.

V is TRBV6-5 and J is TRBJ2-7, with 7 bases fitting TRBD2. The V gene's germline CDR1 is MNHEY and CDR2 SVGAGI. There are 14 residues in the CDR3. V trimming: 5 bases; J trimming: 2 bases; junction bases outside the gene matches: 6. The CDR3 here is CASSPVGGAYEQYF. The DNA for the CDR3 is TGTGCCAGCAGTCCAGTGGGGGGGGCCTACGAGCAGTACTTC.

The V gene is TRBV5-5, the J gene TRBJ2-7; weak D call: TRBD1 (6 bases). V was clipped by 4 bases and J by 1 base, with 12 bases between them. Germline V gene lookup returns CDR1 SGHKS and CDR2 YYEKEE (reference sequence). The CDR3 runs to 14 residues. The CDR3 here is CASSVRTDSYEQYF. DNA of the CDR3: TGTGCCAGCAGCGTTCGGACAGATTCCTACGAGCAGTACTTC.

This clone has a handful of counts. V gene TRBV4-2 combines with J gene TRBJ2-2; possibly TRBD1 for D (5 bases). Germline lookup yields CDR1 LGHNA and CDR2 YNFKEQ. Between the trimmed V and J ends, which lost 1 base and 4 bases, there was a span of 7 bases. The CDR3 contains 14 residues. The DNA of the CDR3 is TGTGCCAGCAGCCAAGTCCAGGGCACCGGGGAGCTGTTTTTT. It translates to CASSQVQGTGELFF.